This passage covers 16 T cell receptor beta chains from one sample sequenced in a study of T cell repertoires in cytomegalovirus infection. TCRdb ran MiXCR on the reads and lists one entry per CDR3 protein. The table has 600,000 to 800,000 distinct CDR3 sequences, roughly 24% seen once; the top ten hold under 8.5%. The sequencing input was CD8+ T cells from PBMCs. These receptors all come from a human donor in good health (CMV status not recorded). Some clones in this sample may be carry-over from other donors' samples.

The table lists this clonotype with many counts. The chain couples TRBV7-3 to TRBJ2-1; maybe TRBD1 (5 bases). Germline-derived CDR1 and CDR2 are SGHTA and FQGTGA. The CDR3 runs 16 residues. The germline V and J ends were trimmed by 3 bases and 0 bases, with 12 bases remaining between them. The CDR3 nucleotides read TGTGCCAGCAGCTTTATAAGACAGAGCTCCTACAATGAGCAGTTCTTC. This gives the protein CASSFIRQSSYNEQFF.

This clonotype was recorded a few times. The chain combines TRBV4-1 with TRBJ2-5, with a possible D match to TRBD2 (6 bases). V was clipped by 0 bases and J by 2 bases, with 13 bases between them. The CDR3 spans 16 residues. Germline V lookup: CDR1 MGHRA, CDR2 YSYEKL. In DNA, the CDR3 is TGCGCCAGCAGCCAAGAGAATGTGGGACTTCAAGAGACCCAGTACTTC. Its translation: CASSQENVGLQETQYF.

This clonotype was recorded a few times. The chain combines TRBV4-2 with TRBJ2-1; D is uncertain. Germline CDR1 is LGHNA and CDR2 is YNFKEQ. CDR3 length: 16 residues. Trimming stripped 0 bases from V and 5 bases from J, with 14 bases between. CDR3 nucleotide sequence: TGTGCCAGCAGCCAAGATCGGAGTAGAGCAAACAATGAGCAGTTCTTC. As protein: CASSQDRSRANNEQFF.

The chain combines TRBV29-1 with TRBJ2-7, with D possibly TRBD1 on 6 matching bases. V lost 6 bases to trimming and J lost 5 bases, with 11 bases between them. Germline CDR1 SQVTM, CDR2 ANQGSEA. The CDR3 runs 11 residues. DNA for the CDR3: TGCAGCGTGCAGGGGATCAACGAGCAGTACTTC. It encodes CSVQGINEQYF.

This clonotype was picked up many times. The V gene is TRBV7-9, the J gene TRBJ2-5; no definite D call. V lost 4 bases, J lost 1 base, and 10 bases lay in between. This CDR3 has 14 residues. CDR1 is SEHNR and CDR2 is FQNEAQ in the germline V gene (reference sequence). In DNA form, the CDR3 reads TGTGCCAGCAGCTCTGAAAGTATCCAAGAGACCCAGTACTTC. Protein sequence: CASSSESIQETQYF.

This clonotype was seen a few times. This chain connects TRBV20-1 to TRBJ2-1; 9 bases are a match to TRBD1. V trimming: 0 bases; J trimming: 0 bases; junction bases outside the gene matches: 12. Germline loops: CDR1 DFQATT, CDR2 SNEGSKA (reference sequence). The CDR3 runs to 19 residues. CDR3 in amino acids: CSARDIGQGPHSSYNEQFF. CDR3 sequence (DNA): TGCAGTGCTAGAGATATAGGACAGGGGCCTCACAGCTCCTACAATGAGCAGTTCTTC.

The V and J genes are TRBV19 and TRBJ1-2, with 10 bases fitting TRBD1. The V gene's germline CDR1 is LNHDA and CDR2 SQIVND (reference sequence). This CDR3 is 14 amino acids long. V lost 6 bases, J lost 6 bases, and 7 bases stayed unmatched. The CDR3 DNA is TGTGCCAGTAGACCGGGACAGGGGCCCCATGGCTACACCTTC. It codes for CASRPGQGPHGYTF. Full variable domain (outside the CDR3, taken from reference TRBV19 and TRBJ1-2): DGGITQSPKYLFRKEGQNVTLSCEQNLNHDAMYWYRQDPGQGLRLIYYSQIVNDFQKGDIAEGYSVSREKKESFPLTVTSAQKNPTAFYLCASRPGQGPHGYTFGSGTRLTVV.

There are many counts of this clonotype. The chain has TRBV19 and TRBJ1-1, with 11 bases aligning to TRBD1. Losses at the gene ends were 5 bases for V and 0 bases for J; bases not matched to a gene: 8. The V gene's germline CDR1 is LNHDA and CDR2 SQIVND (reference sequence). CDR3 length equals 17 residues. The CDR3 nucleotides are TGTGCCAGTAGTCCTCGGGACAGGGGGTTATTGAACACTGAAGCTTTCTTT. Its translation is CASSPRDRGLLNTEAFF.

The chain is built from TRBV15 and TRBJ2-7; tentatively, D is TRBD1 or TRBD2 (6 bases each). V gave up 4 bases and J gave up 4 bases, with 11 bases separating them. This CDR3 comprises 13 residues. Germline CDR1 reads LNHNV; CDR2 reads YYDKDF (reference sequence). CDR3 sequence: CATSKGGWYEQYV. The CDR3 DNA reads TGTGCCACCAGCAAGGGGGGCTGGTACGAGCAGTACGTC.

This clonotype has just a few counts. The rearrangement uses TRBV20-1 and TRBJ1-1; 7 bases are a match to TRBD1. Germline assignment: CDR1 DFQATT and CDR2 SNEGSKA (reference sequence). The CDR3 contains 14 residues. V lost 3 bases to trimming and J lost 0 bases; unmatched junction nucleotides: 4. The CDR3 is CSASEQGLNTEAFF. DNA for the CDR3: TGCAGTGCTAGCGAACAGGGGCTGAACACTGAAGCTTTCTTT.

The chain links TRBV27 to TRBJ2-5, with D perhaps TRBD2 (6 bases). V dropped 6 bases and J dropped 5 bases, with 25 bases sitting between them. CDR3 length: 17 amino acids. CDR1 is MNHEY, CDR2 SMNVEV, per germline (reference sequence). The CDR3 nucleotides are TGTGCCAGCAGCGAGCGGACCCCGGGACTCCCTTCGGAGACCCAGTACTTC. This encodes CASSERTPGLPSETQYF.

The table lists this clonotype with many counts. The chain employs TRBV28 and TRBJ2-2; TRBD2 might be the D (7 bases). The CDR3 runs to 15 residues. The germline V and J ends were trimmed by 8 bases and 7 bases, with 20 bases remaining between them. CDR1 MDHEN and CDR2 SYDVKM come from the germline V gene. The CDR3 DNA is TGTGCCAGCGTGGGCATTGGGGGGGCAGTCGGGGAGCTGTTTTTT. Translated: CASVGIGGAVGELFF.

J is TRBJ2-2 and V is TRBV20-1; 11 nucleotides align to TRBD1. J gave up 4 bases and V 2 bases, and 6 bases lay outside the gene matches. The CDR3 covers 16 residues. CDR1 and CDR2 (germline): DFQATT, SNEGSKA (reference sequence). The CDR3, as DNA: TGCAGTGCTAGATCCCGGGACAGGGGGGCCACCGGGGAGCTGTTTTTT. Protein sequence: CSARSRDRGATGELFF.

V gene TRBV6-6 combines with J gene TRBJ1-2; 10 bases line up with TRBD1. Germline V gene data show CDR1 as MNHNY and CDR2 as SVGAGI (reference sequence). V gave up 6 bases and J gave up 4 bases; unmatched junction bases: 11. This CDR3 spans 16 amino acids. In DNA, the CDR3 is TGTGCCAGCAGGAGGGACAGGGGCGACTCCGGCTATGGCTACACCTTC. It yields the protein CASRRDRGDSGYGYTF.

In its sample, this clonotype was seen many times. The CDR3 loop reads CASSQERGPSYNEQFF. The DNA of the CDR3 is TGTGCCAGCAGTCAAGAACGGGGGCCTTCCTACAATGAGCAGTTCTTC. This chain connects TRBV28 to TRBJ2-1; either TRBD1 or TRBD2 may fit D (6 bases each). This CDR3 spans 16 amino acids. With 5 bases removed from V and 1 base from J, the gap between germline ends came to 15 bases. Germline V gives CDR1 MDHEN, CDR2 SYDVKM.

This clonotype came up a few times. V is TRBV29-1 and J is TRBJ2-7; TRBD2 might be the D (5 bases). Germline CDR1 SQVTM, CDR2 ANQGSEA. This CDR3 is built from 13 residues. Trimming pared 4 bases from V and 0 bases from J, leaving 10 bases between. CDR3 coding DNA: TGCAGCGTTGCCGCGGACTCCTCCTACGAGCAGTACTTC. It translates to CSVAADSSYEQYF.